These 22 T cell receptor beta chains were all obtained from the same sample, sequenced in a study of beta chain features in type 1 diabetes. For these TCRs, the target antigens are not known. What was sequenced were expressed TCRB transcripts, since all of the isolated RNA had been reverse transcribed. Assay used: immunoSEQ multiplex PCR; TCRdb lists only in-frame clones, some missing. The repertoire holds 630,000 or so clones, with around 15% as singletons. Study-wide results and caveats: People with Type 1 diabetes carried modestly yet significantly shorter TCRB CDR3s in all four CD4+ subsets.

Material for sequencing was naive CD4+ T cells from blood. Receptor source: a man between 18 and 29 years old with type 1 diabetes.

In its sample, this clone was seen a few times. The chain combines TRBV4-2 with TRBJ2-1; 10 bases are a match to TRBD2. This CDR3 has 15 amino acids. In germline, CDR1 is LGHNA, CDR2 YNFKEQ. After removal of 5 bases from V and 4 bases from J, the junction contained 5 bases not matched to a gene. In DNA, the CDR3 is TGTGCCAGCAGCTCCCGTAGCGGGGGGTACAATGAGCAGTTCTTC. Its translation: CASSSRSGGYNEQFF.

V is TRBV30 and J is TRBJ2-3, with TRBD1 matching over 10 bases. The CDR3 has 14 residues. The germline gives CDR1 GTSNPN, CDR2 SVGIG (reference sequence). The junction had 7 bases not matched to a gene; V was cut back by 5 bases and J by 5 bases. CDR3 region: CAWVTGGFGDTQYF. For the CDR3, the DNA is TGTGCCTGGGTGACAGGGGGCTTTGGAGATACGCAGTATTTT.

This clone showed up just a few times. This chain links TRBV7-3 with TRBJ1-4; the D gene is possibly TRBD1 (5 bases). Trimming took 1 base from V and 7 from J, leaving 7 bases between them. CDR3 size: 13 residues. Germline CDR1 reads SGHTA; CDR2 reads FQGTGA. Written as DNA, the CDR3 is TGTGCCAGCAGCTTAATAAGGGGTGAAAAACTGTTTTTT. Encoded protein: CASSLIRGEKLFF.

This clone was observed a few times. The genes are TRBV7-2 and TRBJ2-7, with TRBD1 matching over 8 bases. The CDR3 is 14 amino acids. V lost 5 bases to trimming and J lost 4 bases; unmatched junction nucleotides: 7. Germline V CDR1 and CDR2: SGHTA, FQGNSA. The DNA of the CDR3 is TGTGCCAGCAGCGCCGGGACAGGACTATACGAGCAGTACTTC. Translated, it gives CASSAGTGLYEQYF.

V gene TRBV29-1 combines with J gene TRBJ2-1, with TRBD2 identical over 11 bases. The CDR3 totals 15 residues. The V segment lost 6 bases and the J segment 9 bases; nucleotides outside the gene matches: 13. Germline CDR1 and CDR2: SQVTM and ANQGSEA. The CDR3 DNA reads TGCAGCGTACAACGCCCGGGACTAGCGGCAAGTGAGCAGTTCTTC. Amino acids: CSVQRPGLAASEQFF.

The chain carries TRBV4-2 and TRBJ2-3; 7 nucleotides line up with TRBD2. With V trimmed by 4 bases and J by 2 bases, 12 bases remained unmatched. Germline CDR1 is LGHNA and CDR2 is YNFKEQ. This CDR3 is built from 17 residues. CDR3 nucleotide sequence: TGTGCCAGCAGCCGACCTATGGCGGGGGACTCCACAGATACGCAGTATTTT. This encodes CASSRPMAGDSTDTQYF.

The gene calls are TRBV4-3 and TRBJ2-2; D not resolved. With 0 bases removed from V and 6 bases from J, the gap between germline ends came to 20 bases. From germline, CDR1 is LGHNA and CDR2 YSLEER. The CDR3 consists of 18 residues. The CDR3 protein is CASSQDLLIGPTPGELFF. CDR3 nucleotides: TGCGCCAGCAGCCAAGACCTACTGATCGGACCTACACCCGGGGAGCTGTTTTTT.

On this clone: Within the sample, other DNA sequences also encode this same CDR3. The chain employs TRBV7-9 and TRBJ2-7; TRBD2 is a possible D gene (5 bases). CDR1 and CDR2 (germline): SEHNR, FQNEAQ (reference sequence). The CDR3 loop spans 12 amino acids. V was trimmed by 3 bases and J by 2 bases, leaving 5 bases between them. The CDR3 region has the DNA TGTGCCAGCAGCTTGGGAGCCTACGAGCAGTACTTC. This sequence encodes CASSLGAYEQYF.

The CDR3 region is CASSLEGQGAGEQFF. The CDR3, as DNA: TGCGCCAGCAGCTTGGAGGGACAGGGGGCGGGTGAGCAGTTCTTC. The genes are TRBV5-1 and TRBJ2-1; 12 bases agree with TRBD1. CDR3 length equals 15 residues. Germline V gene lookup returns CDR1 SGHRS and CDR2 YFSETQ. Trimming cost V 0 bases and J 9 bases; bases outside gene matches: 4.

The V call is TRBV7-9, the J call TRBJ2-7, with unresolved D. The CDR3 sequence is 12 residues long. Per the germline V gene, CDR1 is SEHNR and CDR2 is FQNEAQ (reference sequence). V shed 1 base and J shed 2 bases, with 3 bases lying between them. The CDR3 sequence: CASSLDTYEQYF. CDR3 coding DNA: TGTGCCAGCAGCTTAGACACCTACGAGCAGTACTTC.

CDR3 sequence reads: CASTLTGKTYEQYF. CDR3 coding DNA: TGTGCCAGCACCCTGACAGGGAAGACCTACGAGCAGTACTTC. The chain links TRBV2 to TRBJ2-7; 7 bases agree with TRBD1. The CDR3 length is 14 residues. The trim removed 7 bases at V and 2 bases at J, leaving 8 bases unmatched. Germline V CDR1 and CDR2: SNHLY, FYNNEI.

The gene calls are TRBV9 and TRBJ2-3; D not resolved. The V gene's germline CDR1 is SGDLS and CDR2 YYNGEE. This CDR3 spans 13 amino acids. The germline V and J ends were trimmed by 5 bases and 4 bases, with 11 bases remaining between them. For the CDR3, the DNA is TGTGCCAGCAGGGGATTAGAAGCAGATACGCAGTATTTT. It is translated as CASRGLEADTQYF. Full variable domain (missing parts from reference TRBV9 and TRBJ2-3): DSGVTQTPKHLITATGQRVTLRCSPRSGDLSVYWYQQSLDQGLQFLIQYYNGEERAKGNILERFSAQQFPDLHSELNLSSLELGDSALYFCASRGLEADTQYFGPGTRLTVL.

The V and J genes are TRBV7-2 and TRBJ2-7; TRBD1 agrees at 7 bases. V gave up 2 bases and J gave up 1 base; unmatched junction bases: 11. Germline V gene sequence: CDR1 SGHTA, CDR2 FQGNSA. This CDR3 is 17 amino acids long. The CDR3 loop reads CASSLRQGSTSSYEQYF. The CDR3 DNA reads TGTGCCAGCAGCTTAAGACAGGGATCGACATCATCCTACGAGCAGTACTTC.

The chain has TRBV30 and TRBJ1-6; D call uncertain. Germline CDR1 reads GTSNPN; CDR2 reads SVGIG (reference sequence). The V end was cut by 2 bases, the J end by 9 bases, with 14 bases between. CDR3 length equals 14 residues. CDR3 protein: CAWSIREISSPLHF. CDR3 coding DNA: TGTGCCTGGAGTATTAGGGAAATTAGTTCACCCCTCCACTTT.

This clone was observed a handful of times. The rearrangement uses TRBV7-6 and TRBJ2-1; 12 bases line up with TRBD2. The ends lost 4 bases at V and 16 bases at J; junction bases unmatched: 5. The CDR3 consists of 12 residues. Germline assignment: CDR1 SGHVS and CDR2 FNYEAQ. CDR3 nucleotide sequence: TGTGCCAGCAGCTCACTAGCGGGGGGTATCTTCTTC. Residues: CASSSLAGGIFF. The whole variable domain, remainder taken from reference TRBV7-6 and TRBJ2-1, is GAGVSQSPRYKVTKRGQDVALRCDPISGHVSLYWYRQALGQGPEFLTYFNYEAQQDKSGLPNDRFSAERPEGSISTLTIQRTEQRDSAMYRCASSSLAGGIFFGPGTRLTVL.

This clone was found a few times. V gene TRBV27 combines with J gene TRBJ2-5; possibly TRBD2 for D (5 bases). Matching the DNA end better, TRBJ2-7 makes the J call doubtful. The length of the CDR3 is 15 residues. Germline V lookup: CDR1 MNHEY, CDR2 SMNVEV (reference sequence). CDR3 in DNA: TGTGCCAGCAGCTCCGAGGGTTACCTCTCCTACGAGCAGTACTTC. Protein product: CASSSEGYLSYEQYF.

This chain connects TRBV6-5 to TRBJ1-2; 8 bases fit TRBD1. This CDR3 has 12 residues. Germline loops: CDR1 MNHEY, CDR2 SVGAGI. Trimming cost V 8 bases and J 8 bases; bases outside gene matches: 7. The CDR3 loop is CASGQGRGGYTF. CDR3 coding DNA: TGTGCCAGCGGACAGGGCAGAGGGGGCTACACCTTC.

This chain joins TRBV2 and TRBJ1-1, with a weak D call TRBD1 (5 bases). V dropped 4 bases and J dropped 3 bases, with 15 bases sitting between them. The CDR3 is 15 amino acids. The germline V gene has CDR1 SNHLY and CDR2 FYNNEI. Written as DNA, the CDR3 is TGTGCCAGCAGTGTAATCGGGACGACCGACACTGAAGCTTTCTTT. Its protein product is CASSVIGTTDTEAFF.

The rearrangement joins TRBV6-5 to TRBJ1-1; 7 bases fit TRBD1. V shed 6 bases and J 1 base; nucleotides not matched to a gene: 5. Germline V gives CDR1 MNHEY, CDR2 SVGAGI. The length of the CDR3 is 14 residues. CDR3 region: CASRMGQRNTEAFF. DNA of the CDR3: TGTGCCAGCAGGATGGGACAGCGGAACACTGAAGCTTTCTTT.

The table lists this clone with a few counts. The CDR3 loop is CASSPGTSGTYEQYF. The CDR3 DNA reads as TGTGCCAGCAGCCCTGGGACTAGCGGGACCTACGAGCAGTACTTC. The chain is built from TRBV7-2 and TRBJ2-7; 13 bases line up with TRBD2. V was pared by 5 bases and J by 2 bases, with 3 bases of the junction left unmatched. The CDR3 has 15 residues. Germline V gene lookup returns CDR1 SGHTA and CDR2 FQGNSA.

This clone has just a few counts. DNA for the CDR3: TGCAGCGTCGAACCCGGACTAGCCTTGGCCTACAATGAGCAGTTCTTC. Amino acids: CSVEPGLALAYNEQFF. The rearrangement joins TRBV29-1 to TRBJ2-1, with TRBD2 matching over 8 bases. Germline values: CDR1 SQVTM, CDR2 ANQGSEA. The J segment lost 2 bases and the V segment lost 6 bases, leaving 12 bases of the junction unmatched. The CDR3 contains 16 residues.

The chain combines TRBV30 with TRBJ1-5; a possible D gene is TRBD1 (6 bases). V was shortened by 2 bases and J by 1 base, with 9 bases between the two germline ends. The germline CDR1 and CDR2 sequences are GTSNPN and SVGIG (reference sequence). This CDR3 is 14 amino acids long. The CDR3 is CAWSLTGSNQPQHF. The CDR3 nucleotides are TGTGCCTGGAGTCTTACAGGGAGCAATCAGCCCCAGCATTTT.